The 23 T cell receptor beta chains in this list originate from one sample, sequenced in a study of cytomegalovirus exposure and HLA in healthy donors. Some clones are missing from TCRdb's copy, which holds only in-frame ones; the method was immunoSEQ multiplex PCR. The sample consists of roughly 150,000 clones, approximately 90% of them appearing once. Sample: PBMCs. These receptors all stem from a man aged 18 to 29 in good health and CMV-seronegative.

Here the CDR3 reads CASSPEGQTGNSPLHF. The CDR3 DNA sequence: TGTGCCAGCAGCCCCGAGGGACAGACAGGGAATTCACCCCTCCACTTT. J is TRBJ1-6 and V is TRBV5-6, with 7 bases lining up with TRBD1. This CDR3 has 16 residues. CDR1 is SGHDT and CDR2 is YYEEEE in the germline V gene. V lost 4 bases and J lost 7; bases outside the gene matches: 11.

This chain uses TRBV5-4 with TRBJ2-7; 7 bases are a match to TRBD2. The CDR3 consists of 14 residues. Germline CDR1 is SGHNT and CDR2 is YYREEE (reference sequence). After removal of 6 bases from V and 6 bases from J, the junction contained 12 bases not matched to a gene. The CDR3 DNA follows: TGTGCCAGCACCTCTGGGACTACCTCTTTCGAGCAGTACTTC. This translates into CASTSGTTSFEQYF.

The chain couples TRBV19 to TRBJ2-7; 9 bases agree with TRBD1. Unmatched junction bases numbered 8, after V lost 4 bases and J lost 7 bases. Germline CDR1 reads LNHDA; CDR2 reads SQIVND (reference sequence). This CDR3 comprises 14 residues. For the CDR3, the DNA is TGTGCCAGTAGTACCGGGACAGGGCCGTGGGAGCAGTACTTC. It translates to CASSTGTGPWEQYF.

J is TRBJ2-3 and V is TRBV28; 8 bases align to TRBD2. J was trimmed by 0 bases and V by 6 bases; bases with no gene match: 2. Per the germline V gene, CDR1 is MDHEN and CDR2 is SYDVKM. The CDR3 is 14 amino acids. The CDR3 nucleotides are TGTGCCAGCAGAGAGCGGGGGAGCACAGATACGCAGTATTTT. It is translated as CASRERGSTDTQYF.

The chain recombines TRBV29-1 with TRBJ2-7, with 8 bases identical to TRBD1. Germline V gene sequence: CDR1 SQVTM, CDR2 ANQGSEA. This CDR3 has 14 residues. Trimming at V came to 7 bases and at J to 4 bases, leaving 12 bases not matched to a gene. In DNA, the CDR3 is TGCAGCGGGAAGGAAGGAGACAGGGGTTACGAGCAGTACTTC. It translates to CSGKEGDRGYEQYF.

The chain links TRBV28 to TRBJ1-5; 9 bases match TRBD1. This CDR3 contains 15 residues. CDR1 and CDR2 from the germline V gene are MDHEN and SYDVKM. Trimming at V came to 5 bases and at J to 6 bases, leaving 8 bases not matched to a gene. The CDR3 coding sequence is TGTGCCAGCAGTACAATACAGGGGGCAAGTCAGCCCCAGCATTTT. Amino acids: CASSTIQGASQPQHF.

The genes are TRBV18 and TRBJ2-5; 11 bases fit TRBD2. Trimming cost V 3 bases and J 1 base; bases outside gene matches: 1. The CDR3 consists of 15 residues. CDR1 and CDR2 from the germline V gene are KGHSH and LQKENI. Written as DNA, the CDR3 is TGTGCCAGCTCACCTCTAGCGGGAGGCCAAGAGACCCAGTACTTC. This gives the protein CASSPLAGGQETQYF.

The chain is built from TRBV5-8 and TRBJ2-7; 10 positions match TRBD1. The CDR3 has 16 residues. The ends lost 3 bases at V and 3 bases at J; junction bases unmatched: 9. Germline V gene sequence: CDR1 SGHTS, CDR2 YDEGEE. CDR3 loop: CASSWNSGQGYYEQYF. DNA for the CDR3: TGTGCCAGCAGCTGGAATTCGGGACAGGGGTACTACGAGCAGTACTTC.

This chain connects TRBV4-3 to TRBJ2-7, with 7 bases identical to TRBD1. Germline values: CDR1 LGHNA, CDR2 YSLEER. Losses at the gene ends were 1 base for V and 2 bases for J; bases not matched to a gene: 8. This CDR3 has 16 amino acids. CDR3 DNA sequence: TGCGCCAGCAGCCAAGTCGAAACAGGGGCGCCCTACGAGCAGTACTTC. Its protein product is CASSQVETGAPYEQYF.

The chain combines TRBV10-2 with TRBJ1-6; TRBD1 matches at 7 bases. The CDR3 is 17 residues long. Losses at the gene ends were 6 bases for V and 5 bases for J; bases not matched to a gene: 13. Per germline, CDR1 WSHSY and CDR2 SAAADI. The CDR3 region has the DNA TGCGCCAGCAGCCGTAACAGGGGAAAAGGGGATAATTCACCCCTCCACTTT. This translates into CASSRNRGKGDNSPLHF.

The chain couples TRBV6-1 to TRBJ1-3; TRBD1 aligns across 10 bases. The CDR3 consists of 18 residues. CDR1 and CDR2 from the germline V gene are MNHNS and SASEGT. V lost 4 bases and J lost 3; bases outside the gene matches: 12. Here the CDR3 reads CASSGWTGGVGGGNTIYF. DNA for the CDR3: TGTGCCAGCAGTGGTTGGACAGGGGGAGTTGGAGGTGGAAACACCATATATTTT.

This rearrangement joins TRBV7-2 to TRBJ1-5, with D hard to call. CDR3 length: 16 amino acids. Germline V gene data show CDR1 as SGHTA and CDR2 as FQGNSA. V was shortened by 4 bases and J by 3 bases, with 16 bases between the two germline ends. CDR3 sequence: CASSSLLRSINQPQHF. In nucleotides, the CDR3 is TGTGCCAGCAGCTCCTTGTTGAGATCTATCAATCAGCCCCAGCATTTT.

V usage is TRBV10-2 and J usage is TRBJ2-7, with D tentatively TRBD2 (5 bases). The CDR3 has 15 amino acids. Trimming took off 0 bases at V and 2 bases at J, with 11 bases between the two ends. The V gene's germline CDR1 is WSHSY and CDR2 SAAADI. CDR3 in amino acids: CASSESLGMTYEQYV. The CDR3 DNA reads TGCGCCAGCAGTGAGTCACTAGGGATGACCTACGAGCAGTACGTC.

This sequence joins TRBV19 and TRBJ2-7, with 7 positions matching TRBD1. Trimming removed 4 bases from V and 0 bases from J; junction bases left unmatched: 3. This CDR3 contains 14 residues. CDR1 and CDR2 from the germline V gene are LNHDA and SQIVND (reference sequence). CDR3 protein: CASSTRDSSYEQYF. The CDR3, as DNA: TGTGCCAGTAGTACCCGGGACAGCTCCTACGAGCAGTACTTC. Full variable domain (remainder filled in from reference TRBV19 and TRBJ2-7): DGGITQSPKYLFRKEGQNVTLSCEQNLNHDAMYWYRQDPGQGLRLIYYSQIVNDFQKGDIAEGYSVSREKKESFPLTVTSAQKNPTAFYLCASSTRDSSYEQYFGPGTRLTVT.

The chain links TRBV5-1 to TRBJ2-7; 8 nucleotides align to TRBD2. The V gene end was trimmed by 0 bases and the J gene end by 3 bases; junction bases not matched to a gene: 5. Germline V gives CDR1 SGHRS, CDR2 YFSETQ. The CDR3 spans 15 residues. As DNA, the CDR3 is TGCGCCAGCAGCTTGGCCGGGGGGGTCCTCTACGAGCAGTACTTC. Translated: CASSLAGGVLYEQYF. Variable domain in full (rest from reference TRBV5-1 and TRBJ2-7): KAGVTQTPRYLIKTRGQQVTLSCSPISGHRSVSWYQQTPGQGLQFLFEYFSETQRNKGNFPGRFSGRQFSNSRSEMNVSTLELGDSALYLCASSLAGGVLYEQYFGPGTRLTVT.

The rearrangement uses TRBV6-1 and TRBJ2-5; 10 bases map to TRBD1. The V segment lost 8 bases and the J segment 1 base; nucleotides outside the gene matches: 7. The CDR3 totals 15 residues. Germline CDR1 is MNHNS and CDR2 is SASEGT. CDR3 protein: CASGKTGGLQETQYF. The CDR3 coding sequence is TGTGCCAGCGGGAAGACAGGGGGCCTCCAAGAGACCCAGTACTTC.

The chain uses TRBV7-2 and TRBJ2-5, with 11 bases that match TRBD2. The junction had 13 bases not matched to a gene; V was cut back by 6 bases and J by 4 bases. Germline V gene sequence: CDR1 SGHTA, CDR2 FQGNSA. CDR3 length equals 17 residues. CDR3 sequence (DNA): TGTGCCAGCAGTGCGCTAGCGGGAGGTTTTTACGGAGAGACCCAGTACTTC. Translation gives CASSALAGGFYGETQYF.

In this sample, this clone turned up once. This CDR3 reads CASSLISGGRRESTDTQYF. In DNA form, the CDR3 reads TGTGCCAGCAGCTTAATTTCGGGCGGGAGAAGGGAAAGCACAGATACGCAGTATTTT. V is TRBV7-2 and J is TRBJ2-3; 7 bases align to TRBD2. CDR1 is SGHTA, CDR2 FQGNSA, per germline. The CDR3 runs 19 residues. V lost 2 bases and J lost 0; bases outside the gene matches: 14. The variable domain in full, completed from reference TRBV7-2 and TRBJ2-3, reads GAGVSQSPSNKVTEKGKDVELRCDPISGHTALYWYRQSLGQGLEFLIYFQGNSAPDKSGLPSDRFSAERTGGSVSTLTIQRTQQEDSAVYLCASSLISGGRRESTDTQYFGPGTRLTVL.

V gene TRBV6-5 combines with J gene TRBJ2-7; perhaps TRBD2 as D (5 bases). Trimming removed 5 bases from V and 3 bases from J, with 17 bases in between. The CDR3 is 15 amino acids. Germline V gene sequence: CDR1 MNHEY, CDR2 SVGAGI. The DNA of the CDR3 is TGTGCCAGCAGTAGTCCCATCCTAGCCCACTACGAGCAGTACTTC. This sequence encodes CASSSPILAHYEQYF.

V usage is TRBV28 and J usage is TRBJ1-1; D gene unclear. V shed 6 bases and J shed 1 base, with 12 bases lying between them. This CDR3 is built from 14 residues. From germline, CDR1 is MDHEN and CDR2 SYDVKM. CDR3 residues: CASRTTATNTEAFF. Here the CDR3 DNA reads TGTGCCAGCAGGACGACTGCGACGAACACTGAAGCTTTCTTT.

This sequence joins TRBV6-1 and TRBJ1-2, with a weak D call TRBD1 (5 bases). Germline CDR1 MNHNS, CDR2 SASEGT. The CDR3 loop spans 13 amino acids. Trimming pared 10 bases from V and 4 bases from J, leaving 16 bases between. The CDR3 reads CATNTPGVYGYTF. In DNA form, the CDR3 reads TGTGCCACCAACACACCGGGGGTCTATGGCTACACCTTC.

V usage is TRBV29-1 and J usage is TRBJ1-2; 8 bases fit TRBD1. Germline assignment: CDR1 SQVTM and CDR2 ANQGSEA. This CDR3 is 18 amino acids long. V lost 4 bases to trimming and J lost 1 base; unmatched junction nucleotides: 17. The CDR3 loop is CSVVRFGQGMIVNYGYTF. CDR3 coding DNA: TGCAGCGTTGTTCGTTTCGGACAGGGAATGATAGTTAACTATGGCTACACCTTC. Supplemented by reference TRBV29-1 and TRBJ1-2, the full variable domain reads SAVISQKPSRDICQRGTSLTIQCQVDSQVTMMFWYRQQPGQSLTLIATANQGSEATYESGFVIDKFPISRPNLTFSTLTVSNMSPEDSSIYLCSVVRFGQGMIVNYGYTFGSGTRLTVV.

The chain has TRBV15 and TRBJ2-7, with 8 nucleotides matching TRBD1. V shed 3 bases and J 5 bases; nucleotides not matched to a gene: 9. The CDR3 is made up of 15 amino acids. Germline CDR1 and CDR2: LNHNV and YYDKDF (reference sequence). This CDR3 reads CATSREDRGRDEQYF. The CDR3 nucleotides are TGTGCCACCAGCAGGGAAGACAGGGGACGCGACGAGCAGTACTTC.